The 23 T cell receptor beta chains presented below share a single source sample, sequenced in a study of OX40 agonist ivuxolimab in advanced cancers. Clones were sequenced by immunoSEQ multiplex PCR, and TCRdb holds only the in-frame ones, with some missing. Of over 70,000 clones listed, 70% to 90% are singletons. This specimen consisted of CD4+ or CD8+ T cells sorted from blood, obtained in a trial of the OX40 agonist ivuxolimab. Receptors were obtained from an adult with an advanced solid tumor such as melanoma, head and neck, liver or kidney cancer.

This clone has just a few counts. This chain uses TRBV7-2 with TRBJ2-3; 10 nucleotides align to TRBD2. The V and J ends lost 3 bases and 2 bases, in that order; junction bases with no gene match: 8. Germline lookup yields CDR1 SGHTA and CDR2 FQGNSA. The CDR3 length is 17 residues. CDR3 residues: CASSLQLAGRHTDTQYF. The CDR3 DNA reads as TGTGCCAGCAGCTTGCAACTAGCGGGGAGACACACAGATACGCAGTATTTT.

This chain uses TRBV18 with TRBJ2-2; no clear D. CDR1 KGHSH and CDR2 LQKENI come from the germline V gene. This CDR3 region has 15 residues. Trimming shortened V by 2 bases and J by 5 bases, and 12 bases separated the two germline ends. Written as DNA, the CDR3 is TGTGCCAGCTCACCAAACGAAGGGATGACCGGGGAGCTGTTTTTT. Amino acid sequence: CASSPNEGMTGELFF. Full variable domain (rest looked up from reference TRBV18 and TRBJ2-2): NAGVMQNPRHLVRRRGQEARLRCSPMKGHSHVYWYRQLPEEGLKFMVYLQKENIIDESGMPKERFSAEFPKEGPSILRIQQVVRGDSAAYFCASSPNEGMTGELFFGEGSRLTVL.

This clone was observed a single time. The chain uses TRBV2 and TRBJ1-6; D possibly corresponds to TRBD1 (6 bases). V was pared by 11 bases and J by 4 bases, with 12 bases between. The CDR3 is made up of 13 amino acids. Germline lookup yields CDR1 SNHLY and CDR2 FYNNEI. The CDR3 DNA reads TGTGCCGCCCGGACAGATTATAATTCACCCCTCCACTTT. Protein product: CAARTDYNSPLHF.

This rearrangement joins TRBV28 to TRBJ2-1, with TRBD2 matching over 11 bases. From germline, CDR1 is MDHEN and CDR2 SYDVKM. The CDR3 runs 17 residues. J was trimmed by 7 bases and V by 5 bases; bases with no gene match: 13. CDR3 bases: TGTGCCAGCAGTCCTTGGGGGACTAGCGGAACTGAAAATGAGCAGTTCTTC. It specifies CASSPWGTSGTENEQFF.

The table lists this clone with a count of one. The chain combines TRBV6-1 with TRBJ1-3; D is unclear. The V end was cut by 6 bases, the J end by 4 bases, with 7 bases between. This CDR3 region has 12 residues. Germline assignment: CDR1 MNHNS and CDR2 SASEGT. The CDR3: CASRALGNTIYF. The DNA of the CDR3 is TGTGCCAGCAGGGCCCTCGGAAACACCATATATTTT.

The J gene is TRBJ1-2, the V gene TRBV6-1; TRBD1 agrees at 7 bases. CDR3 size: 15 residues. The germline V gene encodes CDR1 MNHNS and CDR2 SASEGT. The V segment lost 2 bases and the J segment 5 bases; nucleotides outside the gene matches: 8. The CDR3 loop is CASSELLTGEYGYTF. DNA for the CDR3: TGTGCCAGCAGTGAATTGTTAACAGGGGAGTATGGCTACACCTTC.

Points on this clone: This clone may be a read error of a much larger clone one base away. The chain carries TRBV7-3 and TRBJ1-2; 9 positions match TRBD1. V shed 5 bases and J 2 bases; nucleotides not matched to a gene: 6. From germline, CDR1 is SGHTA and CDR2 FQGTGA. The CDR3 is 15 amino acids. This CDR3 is CASSPSGTGNYGYTF. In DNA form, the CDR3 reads TGTGCCAGCAGCCCCTCCGGGACAGGGAACTATGGCTACACCTTC.

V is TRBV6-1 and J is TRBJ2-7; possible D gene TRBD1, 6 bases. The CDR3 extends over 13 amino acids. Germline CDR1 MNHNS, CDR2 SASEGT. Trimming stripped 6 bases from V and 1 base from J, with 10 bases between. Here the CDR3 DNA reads TGTGCCAGCAGGCCAGGGGCGTCCTACGAGCAGTACTTC. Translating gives CASRPGASYEQYF.

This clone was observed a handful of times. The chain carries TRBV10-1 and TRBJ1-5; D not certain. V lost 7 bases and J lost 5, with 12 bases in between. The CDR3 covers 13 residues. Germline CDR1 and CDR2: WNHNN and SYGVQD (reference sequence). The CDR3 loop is CASIDNADQPQHF. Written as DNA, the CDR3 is TGCGCCAGCATTGACAACGCGGATCAGCCCCAGCATTTT.

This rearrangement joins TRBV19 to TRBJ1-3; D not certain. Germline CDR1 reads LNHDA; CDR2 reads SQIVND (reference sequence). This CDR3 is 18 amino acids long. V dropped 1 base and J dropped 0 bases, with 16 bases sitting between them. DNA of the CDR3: TGTGCCAGTAGTATAGGTGGCAGGATTAACTTCTCTGGAAACACCATATATTTT. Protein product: CASSIGGRINFSGNTIYF.

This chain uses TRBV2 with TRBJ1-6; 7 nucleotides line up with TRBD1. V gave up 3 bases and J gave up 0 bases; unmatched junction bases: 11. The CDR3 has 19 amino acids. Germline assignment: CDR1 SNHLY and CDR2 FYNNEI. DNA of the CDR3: TGTGCCAGCAGTGATGGGGGGACAGCAGCGAGCTCCTATAATTCACCCCTCCACTTT. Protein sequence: CASSDGGTAASSYNSPLHF.

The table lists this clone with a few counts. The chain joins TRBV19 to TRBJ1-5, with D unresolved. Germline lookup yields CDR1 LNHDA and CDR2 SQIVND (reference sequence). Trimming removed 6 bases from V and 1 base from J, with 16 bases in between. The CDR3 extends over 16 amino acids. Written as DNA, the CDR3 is TGTGCCAGTAGCGCCAGAGGTACGAGGAGCAATCAGCCCCAGCATTTT. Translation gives CASSARGTRSNQPQHF.

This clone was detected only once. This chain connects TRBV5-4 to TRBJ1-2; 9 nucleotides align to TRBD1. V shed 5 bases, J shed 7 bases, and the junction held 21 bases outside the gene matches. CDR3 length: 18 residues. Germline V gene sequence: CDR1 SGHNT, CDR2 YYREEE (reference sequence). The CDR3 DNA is TGTGCCAGCAGGAGAATTCCGGGACAGGGCCACCTCTTATCTGGCTACACCTTC. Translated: CASRRIPGQGHLLSGYTF.

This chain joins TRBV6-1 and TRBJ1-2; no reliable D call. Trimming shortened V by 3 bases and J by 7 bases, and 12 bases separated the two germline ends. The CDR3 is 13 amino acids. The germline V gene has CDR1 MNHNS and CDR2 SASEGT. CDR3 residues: CASSETSEAGYTF. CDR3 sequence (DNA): TGTGCCAGCAGTGAGACGTCGGAGGCTGGCTACACCTTC.

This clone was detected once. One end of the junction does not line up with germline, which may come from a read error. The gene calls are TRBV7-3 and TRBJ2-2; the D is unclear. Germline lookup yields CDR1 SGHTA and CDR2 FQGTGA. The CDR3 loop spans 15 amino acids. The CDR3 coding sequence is TGTGCCAGCAGCTTGGGTAGGGCGAAGACCGGGGAGCTGTTTTTT. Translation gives CASSLGRAKTGELFF.

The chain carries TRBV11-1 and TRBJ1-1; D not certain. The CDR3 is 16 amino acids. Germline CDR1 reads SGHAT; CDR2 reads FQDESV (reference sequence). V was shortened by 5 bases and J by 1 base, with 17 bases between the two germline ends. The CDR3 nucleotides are TGTGCCAGCAGCCACAAGATATGGCGCAGGAACACTGAAGCTTTCTTT. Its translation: CASSHKIWRRNTEAFF.

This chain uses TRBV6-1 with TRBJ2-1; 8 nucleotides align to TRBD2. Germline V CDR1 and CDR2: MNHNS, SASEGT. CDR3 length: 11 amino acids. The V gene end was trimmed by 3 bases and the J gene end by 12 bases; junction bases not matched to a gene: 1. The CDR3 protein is CASSDGGGQFF. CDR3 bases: TGTGCCAGCAGTGACGGGGGGGGGCAGTTCTTC.

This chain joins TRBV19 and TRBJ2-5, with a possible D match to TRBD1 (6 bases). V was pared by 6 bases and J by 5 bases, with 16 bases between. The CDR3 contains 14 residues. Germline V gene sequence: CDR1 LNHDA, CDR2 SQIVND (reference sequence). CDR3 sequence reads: CASSYTGIGETQYF. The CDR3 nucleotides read TGTGCCAGTAGCTACACAGGGATAGGCGAGACCCAGTACTTC.

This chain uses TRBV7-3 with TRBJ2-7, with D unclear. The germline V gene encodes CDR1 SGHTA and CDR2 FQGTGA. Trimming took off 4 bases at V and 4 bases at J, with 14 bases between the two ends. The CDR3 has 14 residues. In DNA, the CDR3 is TGTGCCAGCAGCTCCGGACCGTCCGGGTACGAGCAGTACTTC. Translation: CASSSGPSGYEQYF.

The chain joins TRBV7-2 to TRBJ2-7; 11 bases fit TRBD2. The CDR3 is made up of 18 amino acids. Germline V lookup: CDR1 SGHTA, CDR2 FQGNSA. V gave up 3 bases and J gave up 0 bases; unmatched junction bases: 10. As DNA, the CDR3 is TGTGCCAGCAGCTTTGGGCCTAGCGGGGGGCCGATCTCCTACGAGCAGTACTTC. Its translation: CASSFGPSGGPISYEQYF.

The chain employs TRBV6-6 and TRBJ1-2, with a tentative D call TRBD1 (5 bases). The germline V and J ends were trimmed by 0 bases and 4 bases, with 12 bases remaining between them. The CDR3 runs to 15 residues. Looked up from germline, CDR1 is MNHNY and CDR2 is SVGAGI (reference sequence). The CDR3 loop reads CASSYSGGRSYGYTF. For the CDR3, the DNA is TGTGCCAGCAGTTACTCGGGGGGAAGATCCTATGGCTACACCTTC.

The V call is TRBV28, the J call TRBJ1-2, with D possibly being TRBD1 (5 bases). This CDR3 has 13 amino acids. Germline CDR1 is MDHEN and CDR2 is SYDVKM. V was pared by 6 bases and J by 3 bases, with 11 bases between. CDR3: CASRTGTDYGYTF. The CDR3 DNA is TGTGCCAGCAGGACCGGGACGGACTATGGCTACACCTTC.

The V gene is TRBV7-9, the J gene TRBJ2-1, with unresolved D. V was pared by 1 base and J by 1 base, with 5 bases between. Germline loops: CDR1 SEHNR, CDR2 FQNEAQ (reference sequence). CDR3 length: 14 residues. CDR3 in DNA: TGTGCCAGCAGCTTAGGTAATTCCTACAATGAGCAGTTCTTC. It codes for CASSLGNSYNEQFF.